Listed below are T cell receptor beta chains from one sample, sequenced in a study of blood T cell repertoires in COVID-19. The assay was immunoSEQ multiplex PCR, and TCRdb's table has in-frame clones only and misses some. The profile shows around 140,000 clones, 88% of them singletons. The sample comprised peripheral blood. The source of these receptors is a man between 45 and 60 years old with acute or convalescent COVID-19. Both conserved end residues are part of each CDR3. D genes are given only for firm matches. Some rows mark clone size as missing; the rest say once, few, many or name a class of expanded clone.

>TRBD2|15|TRBV18|TRBJ2-7|NA
CASSPLAGSSYEQYF
TGTGCCAGCTCACCACTAGCGGGAAGCTCCTACGAGCAGTACTTC
>NA|15|TRBV9|TRBJ2-1|few
CASSPGERTVGEQFF
TGTGCCAGCAGCCCCGGGGAGAGGACCGTCGGTGAGCAGTTCTTC
>TRBD1|15|TRBV3-1/TRBV3-2|TRBJ1-2|NA
CASSQDTTGAGGYTF
TGTGCCAGCAGCCAAGATACTACAGGGGCTGGTGGCTACACCTTC
>TRBD1|14|TRBV2|TRBJ1-5|NA
CASSEGTGAQPQHF
TGTGCCAGCAGTGAAGGGACAGGGGCCCAGCCCCAGCATTTT
>TRBD1|16|TRBV18|TRBJ1-1|NA
CASSPSQGDRNTEAFF
TGTGCCAGCTCACCATCACAGGGGGACCGGAACACTGAAGCTTTCTTT
>NA|13|TRBV6-5|TRBJ2-3|NA
CAIRTANTDTQYF
TGTGCCATCCGGACTGCCAACACAGATACGCAGTATTTT
>NA|14|TRBV18|TRBJ1-1|NA
CASSPFDQTGEAFF
TGTGCCAGCTCACCTTTCGACCAGACAGGCGAAGCTTTCTTT
>TRBD2|14|TRBV7-2|TRBJ2-4|NA
CASSLGGTSNIQYF
TGTGCCAGCAGCTTAGGAGGGACTAGTAACATTCAGTACTTC
>TRBD1|14|TRBV18|TRBJ2-7|NA
CASASTGTAREQYF
TGTGCCAGCGCCTCCACCGGGACAGCACGCGAGCAGTACTTC
>NA|13|TRBV5-4|TRBJ2-2|NA
CASQGANTGELFF
TGTGCCAGTCAAGGGGCCAACACCGGGGAGCTGTTTTTT
>TRBD1|14|TRBV7-2|TRBJ1-2|NA
CASSSDRGLYGYTF
TGTGCCAGCAGCTCCGACAGGGGACTCTATGGCTACACCTTC
>NA|14|TRBV19|TRBJ2-1|NA
CASESRRENNEQFF
TGTGCCAGCGAGAGCCGCAGGGAAAACAATGAGCAGTTCTTC
>NA|12|TRBV2|TRBJ1-4|NA
CASTGDNEKLFF
TGTGCCAGCACAGGGGATAATGAAAAACTGTTTTTT
>NA|14|TRBV9|TRBJ2-1|NA
CASSVEREGDEQFF
TGTGCCAGCAGCGTAGAGAGGGAGGGGGATGAGCAGTTCTTC
>TRBD1|14|TRBV5-4|TRBJ1-3|NA
CASSSRTGGDTIYF
TGTGCCAGCAGCTCACGGACAGGGGGAGACACCATATATTTT
>NA|14|TRBV6-6|TRBJ1-5|NA
CASSYSSNYQPQHF
TGTGCCAGCAGTTACAGTAGCAATTATCAGCCCCAGCATTTT
>TRBD1|14|TRBV2|TRBJ2-7|NA
CASRGTGGEHEQYF
TGTGCCAGCAGGGGGACAGGGGGAGAGCACGAGCAGTACTTC
>TRBD1|15|TRBV19|TRBJ1-5|NA
CASSIGDRDNQPQHF
TGTGCCAGTAGTATAGGGGACAGGGACAATCAGCCCCAGCATTTT
>NA|16|TRBV2|TRBJ1-1|NA
CASSLERFRSDTEAFF
TGTGCCAGCTCCCTAGAGCGATTTAGATCGGACACTGAAGCTTTCTTT
>TRBD1|16|TRBV4-1|TRBJ1-5|NA
CASSPGLTGGFQPQHF
TGCGCCAGCAGTCCCGGACTTACAGGGGGATTCCAGCCCCAGCATTTT
>NA|15|TRBV3-1/TRBV3-2|TRBJ1-6|NA
CASSQGTGLNSPLHF
TGTGCCAGCAGCCAGGGAACAGGGCTTAATTCACCCCTCCACTTT
>TRBD2|16|TRBV7-2|TRBJ2-1|NA
CASSPLAGAAYNEQFF
TGTGCCAGCAGCCCGTTAGCGGGGGCAGCCTACAATGAGCAGTTCTTC
>NA|12|TRBV5-6|TRBJ2-2|NA
CATGVGTGELFF
TGTGCCACCGGGGTAGGCACCGGGGAGCTGTTTTTT
>NA|14|TRBV10-1|TRBJ1-1|few
CASSPRASGTEAFF
TGCGCCAGCTCCCCTCGGGCAAGCGGCACTGAAGCTTTCTTT
>NA|15|TRBV5-1|TRBJ1-6|NA
CASSSQGNYNSPLHF
TGCGCCAGCAGCTCTCAGGGGAACTATAATTCACCCCTCCACTTT
>NA|14|TRBV5-1|TRBJ1-1|NA
CASSLGQMNTEAFF
TGCGCCAGCAGCTTGGGTCAGATGAACACTGAAGCTTTCTTT
>NA|14|TRBV9|TRBJ1-1|NA
CASSTDSENTEAFF
TGTGCCAGCAGCACCGACAGCGAGAACACTGAAGCTTTCTTT
>NA|14|TRBV6-5|TRBJ2-7|NA
CASSLATEVHEQYF
TGTGCCAGCAGTCTAGCGACTGAGGTACACGAGCAGTACTTC
>NA|15|TRBV6-5|TRBJ1-5|NA
CASRSGGHSNQPQHF
TGTGCCAGCAGATCGGGGGGCCATAGCAATCAGCCCCAGCATTTT